The rows below give T cell receptor beta chains drawn from one sample of a study of cytomegalovirus exposure and HLA in healthy donors. TCRdb's copy holds only in-frame clones and misses some; the assay was immunoSEQ multiplex PCR. The sample consists of 250,000 or so clones, about 90% of them appearing once. Sequenced sample: PBMCs. The source is a young woman in good health and CMV-seronegative. Both conserved end residues are part of each CDR3. Fields, in order: V gene, D gene, clone size, CDR3 length, J gene, CDR3 DNA, CDR3 protein. The D gene is left open where the match is weak. Clone size appears in some rows only: once, few, many, or a class for an expanded clone.

TRBV5-6	TRBD1	NA	16	TRBJ2-1	TGTGCCAGCAGCTTGTTGCGGGGACAGGGGGCGAGTGAGCAGTTCTTC	CASSLLRGQGASEQFF
TRBV15	NA	once	13	TRBJ2-3	TGTGCCACCAGCAGAGAATACAGCGATACGCAGTATTTT	CATSREYSDTQYF
TRBV2	TRBD1	NA	15	TRBJ2-1	TGTGCCAGCGATGAAGGCCCTCAGACAGGGCATGAGCAGTTCTTC	CASDEGPQTGHEQFF
TRBV5-1	TRBD2	NA	15	TRBJ2-3	TGCGCCAGCGCCGCCCGGGGGGTAGTTTTAGATACGCAGTATTTT	CASAARGVVLDTQYF
TRBV7-9	TRBD1	NA	17	TRBJ1-5	TGTGCCAGCAGCAACAGGACAGGGGGTTCGAAAGGAGGGCCCCAGCATTTT	CASSNRTGGSKGGPQHF
TRBV5-1	TRBD1	NA	14	TRBJ1-1	TGCGCCAGCAGGTGGGGACAGCTGAACACTGAAGCTTTCTTT	CASRWGQLNTEAFF
TRBV27	NA	NA	17	TRBJ1-1	TGTGCCAGCAGTTCCCAGAGGGGGTTTTCTGCGAACACTGAAGCTTTCTTT	CASSSQRGFSANTEAFF
TRBV28	TRBD1	NA	15	TRBJ1-2	TGTGCCAGCCTGTACCGGGACAGGGGAAACTATGGCTACACCTTC	CASLYRDRGNYGYTF
TRBV7-8	NA	NA	15	TRBJ2-2	TGTGCCAGCAGCTTAGCAGGGGCGAGCACCGGGGAGCTGTTTTTT	CASSLAGASTGELFF
TRBV27	NA	NA	14	TRBJ1-1	TGTGCCAGCAGTTTTAGTAACCCGAACACTGAAGCTTTCTTT	CASSFSNPNTEAFF
TRBV6-1	TRBD1	NA	15	TRBJ2-3	TGTGCCAGCAGTGCACAGGGGAGTTGGCCAGATACGCAGTATTTT	CASSAQGSWPDTQYF
TRBV27	NA	NA	15	TRBJ1-4	TGTGCCAGCAGAATGGGGGCAGGGTTAACTGAAAAACTGTTTTTT	CASRMGAGLTEKLFF
TRBV5-1	NA	NA	15	TRBJ1-1	TGCGCCAGCAGCTTGCCAGGGTATCGGGAGAGTGAAGCTTTCTTT	CASSLPGYRESEAFF
TRBV7-3	TRBD1	NA	14	TRBJ2-7	TGTGCCAGCAGCCCTGGACAGGGGCCCTACGAGCAGTACTTC	CASSPGQGPYEQYF
TRBV7-9	TRBD1	NA	18	TRBJ2-6	TGTGCCAGCAGCTCACCGGGACAGGCCTACTCTGGGGCCAACGTCCTGACTTTC	CASSSPGQAYSGANVLTF
TRBV5-6	TRBD1	NA	13	TRBJ2-1	TGTGCCAGCAGCTGGACAGGGTCAGGTGAGCAGTTCTTC	CASSWTGSGEQFF
TRBV28	TRBD1	NA	16	TRBJ1-3	TGTGCCAGCAGTTTAACAGGGGGTATCTCTGGAAACACCATATATTTT	CASSLTGGISGNTIYF
TRBV6-5	NA	NA	13	TRBJ1-1	TGTGCCAGCAGTTACGGGGGGTGGGCTGAAGCTTTCTTT	CASSYGGWAEAFF
TRBV7-6	NA	NA	17	TRBJ1-5	TGTGCCAGCAGCTTAGCCCAGGGGTTAGGGGGCAATCAGCCCCAGCATTTT	CASSLAQGLGGNQPQHF
TRBV9	NA	NA	16	TRBJ2-2	TGTGCCAGCAGCGTAGTGCCAGGGGTAGATAACGGGGAGCTGTTTTTT	CASSVVPGVDNGELFF
TRBV5-4	NA	NA	16	TRBJ2-1	TGTGCCAGCAGCCAGGGAGAGGGGGTACATACAACTGAGCAGTTCTTC	CASSQGEGVHTTEQFF
TRBV28	NA	NA	14	TRBJ1-2	TGTGCCAGCAGTTTGACAGTTTTAAACTATGGCTACACCTTC	CASSLTVLNYGYTF
TRBV4-3	NA	once	20	TRBJ2-5	TGCGCCAGCAGCCAAGGGGCAGCGCGCTTGAGGGGCCGGGGGCAAGAGACCCAGTACTTC	CASSQGAARLRGRGQETQYF
TRBV30	TRBD1	NA	12	TRBJ1-2	TGTGCCTGGAGCCGGGACAGTTATGGCTACACCTTC	CAWSRDSYGYTF
TRBV18	NA	NA	16	TRBJ2-3	TGTGCCAGCTCACCACCGGGACTGGGCGGCACAGATACGCAGTATTTT	CASSPPGLGGTDTQYF
TRBV21-1	NA	once	14	TRBJ2-1	TGTGCCAGCCAAACGAAGGGGGCCGGCGATGAGCAGTTCTTC	CASQTKGAGDEQFF
TRBV4-1	TRBD1	NA	18	TRBJ2-1	TGCGCCAGCAGCCAAACTTCAACCGGGACAGGGCAGGGCAATGAGCAGTTCTTC	CASSQTSTGTGQGNEQFF
TRBV4-1	NA	NA	15	TRBJ1-1	TGCGCCAGCAGCCAAGAAGAGGGGGTGGGCACTGAAGCTTTCTTT	CASSQEEGVGTEAFF
TRBV5-6	NA	NA	15	TRBJ1-1	TGTGCCAGCAGCTTGGAACAGGGAGGGATTTCAAGGGCTTTCTTT	CASSLEQGGISRAFF
TRBV9	NA	NA	18	TRBJ1-1	TGTGCCAGCAGCGTAGTGGAGGCAGGGGAAGGTCTGGGCACTGAAGCTTTCTTT	CASSVVEAGEGLGTEAFF
TRBV6-5	NA	NA	13	TRBJ2-7	TGTGCCAGCAGTTACTCGGACAGCTACGAGCAGTACTTC	CASSYSDSYEQYF
TRBV27	TRBD1	NA	16	TRBJ1-4	TGTGCCAGCAGTTTACGGCAGGGGGCCAGCCATGAAAAACTGTTTTTT	CASSLRQGASHEKLFF
TRBV18	NA	NA	14	TRBJ2-2	TGTGCCAGCTTTCCCTTACAGGGAAACGGGGAGCTGTTTTTT	CASFPLQGNGELFF
TRBV7-2	TRBD2	NA	15	TRBJ2-5	TGTGCCAGCAGCTTGATAGCGGGAAACCAAGAGACCCAGTACTTC	CASSLIAGNQETQYF
TRBV29-1	TRBD1	NA	13	TRBJ2-7	TGCAGCGTGATACCGGGACAGGGGTACGAGCAGTACTTC	CSVIPGQGYEQYF
TRBV11-2	TRBD2	NA	16	TRBJ2-1	TGTGCCAGCAGCGTAACTAGCGGGGGACCCTACAATGAGCAGTTCTTC	CASSVTSGGPYNEQFF
TRBV2	NA	NA	15	TRBJ2-3	TGTGCCAGCAGTGAAGGGCGGGGGCGCACAGATACGCAGTATTTT	CASSEGRGRTDTQYF
TRBV7-3	NA	NA	13	TRBJ1-6	TGTGCCAGCAGCTTAACAGGGGATTCACCCCTCCACTTT	CASSLTGDSPLHF
TRBV27	TRBD2	NA	16	TRBJ2-2	TGTGCCAGCAGTTTAACTAGCGGGGGGTCCACCGGGGAGCTGTTTTTT	CASSLTSGGSTGELFF
TRBV19	NA	NA	16	TRBJ1-5	TGTGCCAGTAGTGCCGGCACAGCATATAGCAATCAGCCCCAGCATTTT	CASSAGTAYSNQPQHF
TRBV5-4	TRBD2	NA	15	TRBJ2-5	TGTGCCAGCAGCTCGAGCGGGGGGGCCGGAGAGACCCAGTACTTC	CASSSSGGAGETQYF
TRBV20-1	NA	NA	11	TRBJ1-2	TGCAGTGCCAGGGACTTACATGGCTACACCTTC	CSARDLHGYTF
TRBV29-1	NA	NA	9	TRBJ2-1	TGCAGCGTTAGCAACGAGCAGTTCTTC	CSVSNEQFF
TRBV13	TRBD2	NA	22	TRBJ2-5	TGTGCCAGCAGCGCGCTTCCAGGGTCATCCCTACTAGCGGGGGGCGTGGCCGAGACCCAGTACTTC	CASSALPGSSLLAGGVAETQYF
TRBV25-1	TRBD1	NA	16	TRBJ1-3	TGTGCCAGCACCCGCCCGGACAGGGGAGCTGGAAACACCATATATTTT	CASTRPDRGAGNTIYF
TRBV7-8	NA	NA	15	TRBJ2-1	TGTGCCAGCAGCTTATATGAGGGGGGGCCTGTTGAGCAGTTCTTC	CASSLYEGGPVEQFF
TRBV2	NA	NA	14	TRBJ2-5	TGTGCCAGCAGTGAAGGACTAGTGGAAGAGACCCAGTACTTC	CASSEGLVEETQYF
TRBV6-5	NA	NA	15	TRBJ2-3	TGTGCCAGCAGTTCCCAGGGAGGTTCGTCAGATACGCAGTATTTT	CASSSQGGSSDTQYF
TRBV14	TRBD1	NA	17	TRBJ2-2	TGTGCCAGCAGCCAAGAATCTTGGCAGGGGGTCACCGGGGAGCTGTTTTTT	CASSQESWQGVTGELFF
TRBV4-1	TRBD1	NA	15	TRBJ1-5	TGCGCCAGCAGCCAAGAGGAGGGGGCTGGTCAGCCCCAGCATTTT	CASSQEEGAGQPQHF